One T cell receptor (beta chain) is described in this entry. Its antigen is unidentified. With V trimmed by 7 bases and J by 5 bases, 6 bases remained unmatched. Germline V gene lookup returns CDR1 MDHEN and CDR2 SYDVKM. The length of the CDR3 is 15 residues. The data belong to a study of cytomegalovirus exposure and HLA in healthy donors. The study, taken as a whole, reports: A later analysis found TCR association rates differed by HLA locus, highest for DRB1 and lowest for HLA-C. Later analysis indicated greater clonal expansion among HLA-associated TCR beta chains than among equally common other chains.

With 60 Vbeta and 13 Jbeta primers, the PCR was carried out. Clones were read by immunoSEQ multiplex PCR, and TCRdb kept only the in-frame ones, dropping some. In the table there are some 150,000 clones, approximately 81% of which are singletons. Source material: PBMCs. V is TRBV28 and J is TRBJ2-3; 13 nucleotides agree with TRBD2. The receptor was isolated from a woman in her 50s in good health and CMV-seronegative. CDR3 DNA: TGTGCCAGCAACCGACTAGCGGGGGGTCGAGATACGCAGTATTTT. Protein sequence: CASNRLAGGRDTQYF.